The 16 T cell receptor beta chains presented below share a single source sample, sequenced in a study of shared clonotypes between healthy human individuals. The protocol was immunoSEQ multiplex PCR, while the TCRdb copy is restricted to in-frame clones and leaves out a portion. The sample shows about 2 million clones, roughly 95% of them seen only once. The sequencing input was naive CD4+ T cells sorted from blood. Subset described: CD45RA+ positively selected. The receptors originated from a man aged 18 to 35 in good health.

As DNA, the CDR3 is TGTGCCGGAGGGTGGGTCTCTGGAAACACCATATATTTT. This sequence encodes CAGGWVSGNTIYF. This rearrangement joins TRBV30 to TRBJ1-3; D is unresolved. This CDR3 region has 13 residues. Germline values: CDR1 GTSNPN, CDR2 SVGIG (reference sequence). V was cut by 8 bases and J by 0 bases, with 11 bases left in between.

The chain links TRBV5-1 to TRBJ1-2, with 9 bases that match TRBD1. V dropped 4 bases and J dropped 6; count of bases not matched to a gene: 10. Germline CDR1 is SGHRS and CDR2 is YFSETQ. The CDR3 loop spans 15 amino acids. This chain's CDR3 is CASSPLTGGTHGYTF. CDR3 coding DNA: TGCGCCAGCAGCCCTTTAACAGGGGGCACCCATGGCTACACCTTC.

The V and J genes are TRBV7-9 and TRBJ1-3; 7 bases align to TRBD1. The ends lost 5 bases at V and 8 bases at J; junction bases unmatched: 9. CDR3 length equals 14 residues. Germline CDR1 SEHNR, CDR2 FQNEAQ (reference sequence). The CDR3 spells CASSPQQGLDTIYF. Written as DNA, the CDR3 is TGTGCCAGCAGCCCCCAACAGGGGTTAGACACCATATATTTT.

The chain joins TRBV5-1 to TRBJ1-3; D remains unclear. This CDR3 comprises 16 residues. In germline, CDR1 is SGHRS, CDR2 YFSETQ. V was shortened by 0 bases and J by 0 bases, with 10 bases between the two germline ends. CDR3 sequence (DNA): TGCGCCAGCAGCTTGGGAGGCACTTCCTCTGGAAACACCATATATTTT. It is translated as CASSLGGTSSGNTIYF. The full variable domain, in which reference TRBV5-1 and TRBJ1-3 provide the parts outside the CDR3, is KAGVTQTPRYLIKTRGQQVTLSCSPISGHRSVSWYQQTPGQGLQFLFEYFSETQRNKGNFPGRFSGRQFSNSRSEMNVSTLELGDSALYLCASSLGGTSSGNTIYFGEGSWLTVV.

In the case of this clone: Within the sample, other DNA sequences also encode this same CDR3. V is TRBV15 and J is TRBJ1-5; D ambiguous. Trimming left V 0 bases short and J 6 bases short, with 3 bases between. Germline V CDR1 and CDR2: LNHNV, YYDKDF (reference sequence). There are 12 residues in the CDR3. As DNA, the CDR3 is TGTGCCACCAGCAGAGATAGTCAGCCCCAGCATTTT. This encodes CATSRDSQPQHF.

This chain joins TRBV5-4 and TRBJ2-3, with 10 bases aligning to TRBD1. The CDR3 length is 16 residues. The J segment lost 1 base and the V segment lost 2 bases, leaving 4 bases of the junction unmatched. Per germline, CDR1 SGHNT and CDR2 YYREEE (reference sequence). The DNA for the CDR3 is TGTGCCAGCAGCTTAAAAGGGACAGGGGGCACAGATACGCAGTATTTT. Translation: CASSLKGTGGTDTQYF.

Comment on this clone: This sample includes further DNA sequences coding for the same CDR3. J is TRBJ2-3 and V is TRBV20-1, with D uncertain. The CDR3 extends over 11 amino acids. V lost 3 bases and J 3 bases, leaving 4 bases between the germline ends. The V gene's germline CDR1 is DFQATT and CDR2 SNEGSKA (reference sequence). DNA for the CDR3: TGCAGTGCTAGTGCTACAGATACGCAGTATTTT. Amino acid sequence: CSASATDTQYF.

The chain employs TRBV28 and TRBJ2-7; TRBD2 is a possible D gene (6 bases). CDR3 length equals 14 residues. V shed 2 bases and J shed 2 bases, with 10 bases lying between them. Germline V gene lookup returns CDR1 MDHEN and CDR2 SYDVKM. CDR3 sequence: CASSLMGTAYEQYF. DNA for the CDR3: TGTGCCAGCAGTTTAATGGGGACTGCCTACGAGCAGTACTTC.

The rearrangement links TRBV9 to TRBJ1-1, with D perhaps TRBD1 (5 bases). The length of the CDR3 is 14 residues. The V end was cut by 3 bases, the J end by 4 bases, with 13 bases between. Germline assignment: CDR1 SGDLS and CDR2 YYNGEE. CDR3 amino acids: CASSASGGGTEAFF. CDR3 DNA sequence: TGTGCCAGCAGCGCTAGCGGGGGGGGCACTGAAGCTTTCTTT.

This clone was found once. Different DNA sequences within this sample yield the same CDR3. The chain has TRBV5-1 and TRBJ2-3; 10 bases map to TRBD2. Germline trimming cut 2 bases from V and 3 bases from J; bases unmatched to any gene: 0. Looked up from germline, CDR1 is SGHRS and CDR2 is YFSETQ. CDR3 size: 14 residues. The CDR3 DNA reads TGCGCCAGCAGCTTTAGCGGGAGGACAGATACGCAGTATTTT. Protein product: CASSFSGRTDTQYF.

In this sample, this clone turned up a few times. The rearrangement links TRBV5-1 to TRBJ1-6; 7 bases agree with TRBD1. The ends lost 3 bases at V and 8 bases at J; junction bases unmatched: 2. Per the germline V gene, CDR1 is SGHRS and CDR2 is YFSETQ. This CDR3 is 13 amino acids long. The CDR3 sequence is CASSWDRYSPLHF. In DNA form, the CDR3 reads TGCGCCAGCAGCTGGGACAGATATTCACCCCTCCACTTT.

The rearrangement uses TRBV5-1 and TRBJ2-1; TRBD2 matches at 9 bases. With V trimmed by 5 bases and J by 0 bases, 3 bases remained unmatched. Germline CDR1 SGHRS, CDR2 YFSETQ. This CDR3 has 15 amino acids. The CDR3 nucleotides are TGCGCCAGCAGGACTAGCGGCCTCTCCTACAATGAGCAGTTCTTC. Translated, it gives CASRTSGLSYNEQFF.

The sample holds one count of this clone. The chain links TRBV6-1 to TRBJ1-4; 9 nucleotides match TRBD1. The CDR3 extends over 14 amino acids. The V gene's germline CDR1 is MNHNS and CDR2 SASEGT. Trimming cost V 6 bases and J 7 bases; bases outside gene matches: 6. This CDR3 reads CASRPTGGSEKLFF. The CDR3, as DNA: TGTGCCAGCAGGCCCACAGGGGGCAGTGAAAAACTGTTTTTT.

This chain connects TRBV27 to TRBJ2-7; D remains unclear. Germline CDR1 MNHEY, CDR2 SMNVEV (reference sequence). The CDR3 length is 12 residues. The germline V and J ends were trimmed by 3 bases and 3 bases, with 6 bases remaining between them. CDR3 sequence: CASSFESYEQYF. CDR3 nucleotide sequence: TGTGCCAGCAGTTTTGAAAGCTACGAGCAGTACTTC.

The chain couples TRBV7-9 to TRBJ1-6; D gene ambiguous. V lost 4 bases to trimming and J lost 8 bases, with 9 bases between them. The CDR3 totals 13 residues. CDR1 SEHNR and CDR2 FQNEAQ come from the germline V gene (reference sequence). CDR3 in amino acids: CASSSKDYSPLHF. CDR3 in DNA: TGTGCCAGCAGCTCCAAGGACTATTCACCCCTCCACTTT.

J is TRBJ2-7 and V is TRBV5-1; 7 bases fit TRBD1. The CDR3 spans 13 residues. Germline lookup yields CDR1 SGHRS and CDR2 YFSETQ. The trim removed 6 bases at V and 6 bases at J, leaving 9 bases unmatched. Written as DNA, the CDR3 is TGCGCCAGCAACAGGGGAAGCACCCTCGAGCAGTACTTC. Translating gives CASNRGSTLEQYF.